Detailed here is one TCR beta chain. Its antigen remains unidentified. Survey-depth TCRbeta CDR3 sequencing reported V/J genes and productive frequencies. The data were produced by immunoSEQ multiplex PCR, yet TCRdb's version contains in-frame clones alone and is incomplete. Of about 26,000 clones listed, around 90% are singletons. This sample is part of a study of tissue T cells after allogeneic stem cell transplantation. Whole-study context: Several unmodified and three CD34-selected T-cell-depleted grafts went to graft-versus-host disease patients. Where cell numbers permitted, CD3+ T cells were sorted from preserved blood and marrow.

The CDR3 has 14 amino acids. Germline loops: CDR1 MNHEY, CDR2 SMNVEV (reference sequence). V lost 6 bases to trimming and J lost 1 base, with 13 bases between them. Study observations and caveats: Anatomically similar tissues had similar TCR repertoires within each patient.

The sequences come from blood, collected before transplantation. The J gene is TRBJ2-7, the V gene TRBV27; possibly TRBD1 for D (6 bases). This clonotype was obtained from a male donor at least 60 years old who later had graft-versus-host disease after an allogeneic stem cell transplant. The CDR3 spells CASSPQGLSYEQYF. The DNA for the CDR3 is TGTGCCAGCAGCCCACAGGGCCTTTCCTACGAGCAGTACTTC.